The rows below give T cell receptor beta chains drawn from one sample of a study of T cells in localized non-small cell lung cancer. Generated by immunoSEQ multiplex PCR, the TCRdb table keeps only in-frame clones and is missing some. The data show 30,000 to 40,000 clones, with around 80% seen just once and around 34% held by the top ten. This specimen consisted of peripheral blood, obtained before any cancer treatment. These receptors originate from a male donor aged 60 or over with stage II squamous cell lung carcinoma. Each CDR3 is given with its conserved first and last residue. A D gene is named only where the DNA matches it firmly. Size is stated for part of the rows, as once, few or many counts, or as a class when the clone is expanded.

d_gene,j_gene,abundance,v_gene,CDR3nt,CDR3aa
NA,TRBJ2-1,once,TRBV5-1,TGCGCCAGCAGCTTGGGGCTGATGAGCTCCTACAATGAGCAGTTCTTC,CASSLGLMSSYNEQFF
TRBD2,TRBJ2-3,NA,TRBV28,TGTGCCAGCAGTCTAGCGGGAGGGATCACAGATACGCAGTATTTT,CASSLAGGITDTQYF
NA,TRBJ1-4,once,TRBV5-1,TGCGCCAGCAGGGATAATATAGGGACTAATGAAAAACTGTTTTTT,CASRDNIGTNEKLFF
TRBD1,TRBJ2-7,NA,TRBV13,TGTGCCAGCAGCTTAATGGGTCAGGGGGCGAACGAGCAGTACTTC,CASSLMGQGANEQYF
TRBD2,TRBJ2-3,NA,TRBV2,TGTGCCAGCAGGACGGGGGTAGCGGGATTCGCAACGCAGTATTTT,CASRTGVAGFATQYF
NA,TRBJ1-3,once,TRBV20-1,TGCAGTGCCATCGGAAACACCATATATTTT,CSAIGNTIYF
TRBD1,TRBJ2-5,once,TRBV29-1,TGCAGCGTTGATCAGGGACAGGGAGAGACCCAGTACTTC,CSVDQGQGETQYF
NA,TRBJ1-2,once,TRBV15,TGTGCCACCAGCAGAGGTCCGGGGAGTCGTGGCTACACCTTC,CATSRGPGSRGYTF
NA,TRBJ2-7,NA,TRBV5-1,TGCGCCAGCAGCTTTGGTGGGAGCTCCTACGAGCAGTACTTC,CASSFGGSSYEQYF
NA,TRBJ2-5,NA,TRBV27,TGTGCCAGCAGTTCATATAGCGAGGATGAGACCCAGTACTTC,CASSSYSEDETQYF
TRBD1,TRBJ1-5,NA,TRBV18,TGTGCCAGCTCACCGGGGACAGTTAGCAATCAGCCCCAGCATTTT,CASSPGTVSNQPQHF
NA,TRBJ1-5,NA,TRBV7-2,TGTGCCAGCAGCTTAGATGCGGGAGCCCTAGGAGGGCCCCAGCATTTT,CASSLDAGALGGPQHF
TRBD1,TRBJ1-2,NA,TRBV5-4,TGTGCCAGCAGCCAGGGACAGGGGGCTGTTCTCCGGGGTTTAGTTTATGGCTACACCTTC,CASSQGQGAVLRGLVYGYTF
NA,TRBJ1-3,NA,TRBV10-2,TGCGCCAGCACCCCTTTGGGGGCGACTGGAAACACCATATATTTT,CASTPLGATGNTIYF
NA,TRBJ1-4,NA,TRBV7-2,TGTGCCAGCAGCTTAGCTTCTGACCGGGGTGAAAAACTGTTTTTT,CASSLASDRGEKLFF
TRBD1,TRBJ2-7,NA,TRBV7-9,TGTGCCAGCAGCTCCTCGGGACAGGGCTACGAGCAGTACTTC,CASSSSGQGYEQYF
TRBD1,TRBJ1-2,NA,TRBV11-2,TGTGCCAGCAGCGGGGACAGGGGGTTTACTGGCTACACCTTC,CASSGDRGFTGYTF
NA,TRBJ1-1,NA,TRBV4-2,TGTGCCAGCAGCCAAGATTTGAACACTGAAGCTTTCTTT,CASSQDLNTEAFF
NA,TRBJ2-3,NA,TRBV9,TGTGCCAGCAGCGTAGGGGCCAATCCTAGCACAGATACGCAGTATTTT,CASSVGANPSTDTQYF
TRBD1,TRBJ2-1,NA,TRBV7-9,TGTGCCAGCAGCTCTTACAGGGGGCCTCTGGGAGAGCAGTTCTTC,CASSSYRGPLGEQFF
NA,TRBJ2-3,NA,TRBV11-3,TGTGCCAGCAGCTCGAAATCAGGGAATACGCAGTATTTT,CASSSKSGNTQYF
NA,TRBJ1-4,NA,TRBV7-8,TGTGCCAGCTTGGGGGCAACTAATGAAAAACTGTTTTTT,CASLGATNEKLFF
NA,TRBJ2-5,NA,TRBV7-7,TGTGCTAGCAGCTTAAATGCTGGAGAGACCCAGTACTTC,CASSLNAGETQYF